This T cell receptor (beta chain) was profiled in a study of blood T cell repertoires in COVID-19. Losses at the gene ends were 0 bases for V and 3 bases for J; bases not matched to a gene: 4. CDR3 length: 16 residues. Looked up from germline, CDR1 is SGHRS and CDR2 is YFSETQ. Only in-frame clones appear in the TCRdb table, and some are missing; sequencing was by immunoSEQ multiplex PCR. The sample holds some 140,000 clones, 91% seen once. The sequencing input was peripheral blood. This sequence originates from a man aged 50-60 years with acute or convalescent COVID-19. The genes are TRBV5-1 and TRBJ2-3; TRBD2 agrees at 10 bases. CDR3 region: CASSLEGLAMTDTQYF. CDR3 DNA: TGCGCCAGCAGCTTGGAGGGACTAGCGATGACAGATACGCAGTATTTT.